This TCR beta chain emerged from a study of T cell changes during pregnancy in multiple sclerosis. The CDR3 consists of 18 residues. V gave up 0 bases and J gave up 7 bases; unmatched junction bases: 14. Per germline, CDR1 SGHRS and CDR2 YFSETQ. Clones were sequenced by immunoSEQ multiplex PCR, and TCRdb holds only the in-frame ones, with some missing. Among over 60,000 clones, about nine tenths were seen once, and the ten largest hold about 0.75%. V is TRBV5-1 and J is TRBJ2-2; 8 bases are a match to TRBD2. Sequenced material: peripheral blood, taken in the third trimester of pregnancy. This sequence was found in a female donor in good health, enrolled as a control in a pregnancy study. CDR3 sequence: CASSLGLAGIRLGGELFF. The CDR3 DNA sequence: TGCGCCAGCAGCTTGGGCCTAGCGGGTATACGGCTCGGCGGGGAGCTGTTTTTT.